This TCR beta chain was captured in a study of T cells after yellow fever vaccination. For the study at large: Low-cell-number fractions were prepared with SMART-Seq v4 Ultra Low Input.

Template-switching 5'RACE yielded the TCR cDNA; a universal primer site and UMIs were added in the process. TCRdb re-called the 5' RACE reads with MiXCR, one entry per CDR3 protein. Counted here are about 370,000 distinct CDR3 sequences, 11% occurring once; the ten biggest clones make up roughly 18%. General study points: Faster peaking, at day 5 versus 15, marked a secondary response that was weaker. Most clones from primary vaccination were detected again post-booster (around 95% CD4, 88% CD8).

A few counts support this clonotype. Antigen specificity is unknown. Germline V gives CDR1 MNHEY, CDR2 SVGAGI. V lost 4 bases and J lost 7, with 10 bases in between. The CDR3 loop spans 12 amino acids. The sequencing here drew on PBMCs, taken on the day of the first yellow fever vaccination. The source of this sequence is a man aged 18 to 30 who received the YFV17D yellow fever vaccine. The chain carries TRBV6-5 and TRBJ1-1; no clear D gene. This CDR3 is CASSLRGIEAFF. In DNA form, the CDR3 reads TGTGCCAGCAGTTTACGGGGTATTGAAGCTTTCTTT.